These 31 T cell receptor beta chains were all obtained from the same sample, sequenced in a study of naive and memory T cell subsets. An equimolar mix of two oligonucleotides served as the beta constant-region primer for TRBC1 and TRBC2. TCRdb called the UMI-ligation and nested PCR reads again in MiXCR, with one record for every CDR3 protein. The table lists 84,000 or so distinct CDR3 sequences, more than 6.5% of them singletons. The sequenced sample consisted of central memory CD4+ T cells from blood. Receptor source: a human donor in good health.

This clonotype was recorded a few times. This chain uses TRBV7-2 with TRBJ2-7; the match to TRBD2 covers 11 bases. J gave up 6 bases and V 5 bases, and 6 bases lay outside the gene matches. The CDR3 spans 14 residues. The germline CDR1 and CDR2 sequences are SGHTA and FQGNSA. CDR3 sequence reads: CASSPRSGRVEQYF. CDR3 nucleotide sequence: TGTGCCAGCAGCCCCCGTAGCGGGAGGGTCGAGCAGTACTTC.

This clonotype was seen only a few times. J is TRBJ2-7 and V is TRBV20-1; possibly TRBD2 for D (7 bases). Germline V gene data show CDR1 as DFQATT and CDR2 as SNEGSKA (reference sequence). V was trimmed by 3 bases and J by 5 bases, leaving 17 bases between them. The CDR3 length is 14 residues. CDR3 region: CSASSHGGLNEQYF. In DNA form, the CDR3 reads TGCAGTGCTAGCTCCCACGGGGGGCTGAACGAGCAGTACTTC.

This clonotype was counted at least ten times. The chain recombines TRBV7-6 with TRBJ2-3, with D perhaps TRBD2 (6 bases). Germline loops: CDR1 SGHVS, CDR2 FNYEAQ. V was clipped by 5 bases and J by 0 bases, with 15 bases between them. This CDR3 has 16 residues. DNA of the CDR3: TGTGCCAGCAGCCCCTCGGGACTGAGTAGCACAGATACGCAGTATTTT. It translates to CASSPSGLSSTDTQYF.

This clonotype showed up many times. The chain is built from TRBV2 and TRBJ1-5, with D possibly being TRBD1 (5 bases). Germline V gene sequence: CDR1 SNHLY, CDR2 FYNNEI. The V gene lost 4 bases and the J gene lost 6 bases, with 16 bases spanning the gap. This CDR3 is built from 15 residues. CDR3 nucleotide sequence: TGTGCCAGCAGTGGGGACCGCGCAGACAGTCAGCCCCAGCATTTT. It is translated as CASSGDRADSQPQHF. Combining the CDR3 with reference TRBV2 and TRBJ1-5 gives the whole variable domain EPEVTQTPSHQVTQMGQEVILRCVPISNHLYFYWYRQILGQKVEFLVSFYNNEISEKSEIFDDQFSVERPDGSNFTLKIRSTKLEDSAMYFCASSGDRADSQPQHFGDGTRLSIL.

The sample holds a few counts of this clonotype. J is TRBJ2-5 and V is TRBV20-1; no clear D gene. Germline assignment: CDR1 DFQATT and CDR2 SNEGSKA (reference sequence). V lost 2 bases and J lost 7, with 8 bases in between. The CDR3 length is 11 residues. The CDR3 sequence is CSARTMRTQYF. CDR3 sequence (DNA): TGCAGTGCTAGAACAATGAGGACCCAGTACTTC.

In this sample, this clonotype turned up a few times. In DNA form, the CDR3 reads TGCGCCAGCAGCCAAGAGCCACAGGGGTTCTACGAGCAGTACTTC. Its protein is CASSQEPQGFYEQYF. The J gene is TRBJ2-7, the V gene TRBV4-3, with 7 bases that match TRBD1. There are 15 residues in the CDR3. Germline CDR1 is LGHNA and CDR2 is YSLEER. V lost 0 bases to trimming and J lost 3 bases; unmatched junction nucleotides: 5.

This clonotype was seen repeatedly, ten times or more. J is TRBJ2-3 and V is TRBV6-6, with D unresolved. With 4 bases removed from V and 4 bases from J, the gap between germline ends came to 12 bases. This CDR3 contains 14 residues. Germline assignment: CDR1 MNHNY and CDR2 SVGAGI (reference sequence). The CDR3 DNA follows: TGTGCCAGCAGTTTCGCGTGGAACGCAGATACGCAGTATTTT. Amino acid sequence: CASSFAWNADTQYF.

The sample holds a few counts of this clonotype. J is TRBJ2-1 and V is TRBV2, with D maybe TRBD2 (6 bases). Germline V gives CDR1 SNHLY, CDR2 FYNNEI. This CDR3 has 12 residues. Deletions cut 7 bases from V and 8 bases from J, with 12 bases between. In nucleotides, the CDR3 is TGTGCCAGCACCGGGACTTCCCATGAGCAGTTCTTC. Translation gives CASTGTSHEQFF.

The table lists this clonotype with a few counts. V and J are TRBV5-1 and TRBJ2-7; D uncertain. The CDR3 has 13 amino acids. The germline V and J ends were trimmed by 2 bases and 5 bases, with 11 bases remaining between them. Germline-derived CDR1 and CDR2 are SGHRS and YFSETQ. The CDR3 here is CASSLRESDEQYF. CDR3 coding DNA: TGCGCCAGCAGCTTACGAGAGAGTGACGAGCAGTACTTC.

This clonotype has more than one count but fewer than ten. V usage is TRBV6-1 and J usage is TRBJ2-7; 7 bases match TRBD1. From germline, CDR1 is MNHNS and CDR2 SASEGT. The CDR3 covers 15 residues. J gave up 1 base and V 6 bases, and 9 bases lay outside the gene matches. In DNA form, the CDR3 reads TGTGCCAGCAGGATGACAGGGAAAAAATCCTACGAGCAGTACTTC. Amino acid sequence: CASRMTGKKSYEQYF.

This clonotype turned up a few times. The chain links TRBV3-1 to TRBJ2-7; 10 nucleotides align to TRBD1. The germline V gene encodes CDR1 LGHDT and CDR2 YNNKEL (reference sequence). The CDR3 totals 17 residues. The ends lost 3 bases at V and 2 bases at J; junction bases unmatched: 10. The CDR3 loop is CASSHRFGTGEAYEQYF. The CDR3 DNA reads TGTGCCAGCAGCCACCGTTTTGGGACAGGGGAGGCCTACGAGCAGTACTTC.

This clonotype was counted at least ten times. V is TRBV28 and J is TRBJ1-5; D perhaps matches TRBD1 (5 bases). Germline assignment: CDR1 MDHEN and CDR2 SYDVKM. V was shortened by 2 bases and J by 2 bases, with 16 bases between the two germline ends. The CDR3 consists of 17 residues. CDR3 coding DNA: TGTGCCAGCAGTTTAGGTTCGGGCGCGGGGCGCAATCAGCCCCAGCATTTT. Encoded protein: CASSLGSGAGRNQPQHF.

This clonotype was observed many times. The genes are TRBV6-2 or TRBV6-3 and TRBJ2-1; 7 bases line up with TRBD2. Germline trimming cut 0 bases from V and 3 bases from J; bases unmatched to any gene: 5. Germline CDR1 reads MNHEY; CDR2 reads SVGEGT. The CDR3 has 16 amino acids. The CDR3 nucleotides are TGTGCCAGCAGTTACTCGGGCGGGAGCTTCTACAATGAGCAGTTCTTC. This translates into CASSYSGGSFYNEQFF.

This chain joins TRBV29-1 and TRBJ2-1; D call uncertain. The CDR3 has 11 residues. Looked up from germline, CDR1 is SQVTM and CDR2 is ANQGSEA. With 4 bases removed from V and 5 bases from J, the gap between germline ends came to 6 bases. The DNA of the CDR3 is TGCAGCGTTGCCCGAAACAATGAGCAGTTCTTC. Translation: CSVARNNEQFF.

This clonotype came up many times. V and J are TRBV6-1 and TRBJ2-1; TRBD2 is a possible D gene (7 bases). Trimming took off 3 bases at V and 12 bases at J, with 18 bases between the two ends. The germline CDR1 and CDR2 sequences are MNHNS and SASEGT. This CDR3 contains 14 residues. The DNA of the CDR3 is TGTGCCAGCAGTGATGCCAGGGGAACGGGGGGGCAGTTCTTC. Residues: CASSDARGTGGQFF.

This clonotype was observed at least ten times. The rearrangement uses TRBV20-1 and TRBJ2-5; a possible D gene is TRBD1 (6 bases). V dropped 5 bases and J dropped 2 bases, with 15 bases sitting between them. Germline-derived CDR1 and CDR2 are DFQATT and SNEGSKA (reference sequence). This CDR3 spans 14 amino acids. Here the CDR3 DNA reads TGCAGTGCTGGACAGACGACATTTCAAGAGACCCAGTACTTC. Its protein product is CSAGQTTFQETQYF.

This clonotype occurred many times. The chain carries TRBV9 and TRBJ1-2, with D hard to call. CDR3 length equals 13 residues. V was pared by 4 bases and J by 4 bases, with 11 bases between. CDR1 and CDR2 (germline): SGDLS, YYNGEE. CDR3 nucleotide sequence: TGTGCCAGCAGCCCACCAGGTACCTATGGCTACACCTTC. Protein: CASSPPGTYGYTF.

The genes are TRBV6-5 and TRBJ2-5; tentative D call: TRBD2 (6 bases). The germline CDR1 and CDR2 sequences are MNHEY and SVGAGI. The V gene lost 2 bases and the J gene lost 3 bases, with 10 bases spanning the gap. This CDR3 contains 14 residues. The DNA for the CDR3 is TGTGCCAGCAGTTACAGCGGCGGGAAAGAGACCCAGTACTTC. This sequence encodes CASSYSGGKETQYF.

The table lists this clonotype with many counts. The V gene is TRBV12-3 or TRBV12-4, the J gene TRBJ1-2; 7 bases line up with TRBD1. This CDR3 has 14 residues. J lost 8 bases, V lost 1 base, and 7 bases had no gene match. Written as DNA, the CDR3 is TGTGCCAGCAGTTTAGGACAGGGTTTTGGAGGCTACACCTTC. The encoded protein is CASSLGQGFGGYTF.

The CDR3 reads CSAPGQGAVTEAFF. CDR3 sequence (DNA): TGCAGTGCCCCGGGACAGGGGGCCGTCACTGAAGCTTTCTTT. The chain carries TRBV20-1 and TRBJ1-1; 12 bases map to TRBD1. This CDR3 region has 14 residues. The V gene end was trimmed by 6 bases and the J gene end by 4 bases; junction bases not matched to a gene: 6. Germline V gene data show CDR1 as DFQATT and CDR2 as SNEGSKA (reference sequence).

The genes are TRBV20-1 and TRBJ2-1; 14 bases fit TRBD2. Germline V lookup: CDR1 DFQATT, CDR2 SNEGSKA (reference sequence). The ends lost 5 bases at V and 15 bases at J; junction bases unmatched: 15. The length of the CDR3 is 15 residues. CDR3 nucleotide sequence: TGCAGTGCTGCCCGCTCCGGGACTAGCGGGAGAGGAGGGTTCTTC. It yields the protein CSAARSGTSGRGGFF.

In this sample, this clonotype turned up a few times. CDR3 in DNA: TGCGCCAGCAGCTTGGACCAGGGCAACACCGGGGAGCTGTTTTTT. Encoded protein: CASSLDQGNTGELFF. This chain links TRBV5-1 with TRBJ2-2, with a tentative D call TRBD1 (5 bases). Trimming took off 0 bases at V and 2 bases at J, with 8 bases between the two ends. Germline assignment: CDR1 SGHRS and CDR2 YFSETQ. The CDR3 consists of 15 residues.

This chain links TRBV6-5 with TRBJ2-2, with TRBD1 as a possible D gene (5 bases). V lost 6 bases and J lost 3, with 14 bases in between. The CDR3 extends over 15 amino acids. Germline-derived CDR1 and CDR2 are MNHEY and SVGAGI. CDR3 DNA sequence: TGTGCCAGCAGGAAAAAGGACACCTACACCGGGGAGCTGTTTTTT. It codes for CASRKKDTYTGELFF.

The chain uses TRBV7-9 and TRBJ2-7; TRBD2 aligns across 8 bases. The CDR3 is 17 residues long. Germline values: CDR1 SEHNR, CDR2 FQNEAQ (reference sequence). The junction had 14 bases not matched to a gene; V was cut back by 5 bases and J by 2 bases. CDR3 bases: TGTGCCAGCAGCCTCGAGGGCGGCGGGAGGACCGCCTACGAGCAGTACTTC. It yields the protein CASSLEGGGRTAYEQYF. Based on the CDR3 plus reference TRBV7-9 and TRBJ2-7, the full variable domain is DTGVSQNPRHKITKRGQNVTFRCDPISEHNRLYWYRQTLGQGPEFLTYFQNEAQLEKSRLLSDRFSAERPKGSFSTLEIQRTEQGDSAMYLCASSLEGGGRTAYEQYFGPGTRLTVT.

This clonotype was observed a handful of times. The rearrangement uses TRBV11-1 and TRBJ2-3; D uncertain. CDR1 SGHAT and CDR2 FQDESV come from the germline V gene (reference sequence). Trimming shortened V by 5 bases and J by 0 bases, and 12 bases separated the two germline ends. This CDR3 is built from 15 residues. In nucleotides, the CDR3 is TGTGCCAGCAGCCCCGCGGAAAAAAGCACAGATACGCAGTATTTT. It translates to CASSPAEKSTDTQYF.

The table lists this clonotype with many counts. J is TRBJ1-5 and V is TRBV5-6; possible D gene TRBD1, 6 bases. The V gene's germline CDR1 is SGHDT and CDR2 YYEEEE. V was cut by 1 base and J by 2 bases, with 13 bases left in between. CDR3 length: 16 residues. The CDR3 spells CASSLRGARGNQPQHF. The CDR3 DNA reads TGTGCCAGCAGCTTGCGGGGGGCGCGTGGCAATCAGCCCCAGCATTTT.

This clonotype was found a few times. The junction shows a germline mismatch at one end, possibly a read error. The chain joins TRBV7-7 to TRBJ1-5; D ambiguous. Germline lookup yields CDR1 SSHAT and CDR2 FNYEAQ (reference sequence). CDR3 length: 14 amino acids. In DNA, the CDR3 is TGTGCTAGCAGCTTACTTCCAGGAGCTCAGCCCCAGCATTTT. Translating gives CASSLLPGAQPQHF.

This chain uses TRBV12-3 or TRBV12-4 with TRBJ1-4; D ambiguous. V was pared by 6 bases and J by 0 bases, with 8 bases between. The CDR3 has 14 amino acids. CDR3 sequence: CASSPLATNEKLFF. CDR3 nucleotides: TGTGCCAGCAGCCCGCTTGCAACTAATGAAAAACTGTTTTTT.

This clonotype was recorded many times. CDR3 bases: TGTGCCAGCAGCTTAGTTTTCGGGGAGCTGTTTTTT. Translating it yields CASSLVFGELFF. The chain employs TRBV7-8 and TRBJ2-2; D remains unclear. CDR3 size: 12 residues. Trimming stripped 1 base from V and 7 bases from J, with 4 bases between. Germline V gene lookup returns CDR1 SGHVS and CDR2 FQNEAQ.

The CDR3 DNA sequence: TGTGCCAGCAGCCAAGGTGGCGGCTCCTACGAGCAGTACTTC. Protein sequence: CASSQGGGSYEQYF. The gene calls are TRBV4-2 and TRBJ2-7; D call uncertain. The V gene's germline CDR1 is LGHNA and CDR2 YNFKEQ. The V and J ends lost 1 base and 0 bases respectively, with 7 bases between them. The CDR3 runs 14 residues.

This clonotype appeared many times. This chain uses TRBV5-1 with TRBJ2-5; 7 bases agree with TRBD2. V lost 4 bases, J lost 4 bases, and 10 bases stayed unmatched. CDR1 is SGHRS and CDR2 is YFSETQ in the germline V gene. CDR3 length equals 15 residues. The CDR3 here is CASSEGGSRAETQYF. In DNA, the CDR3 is TGCGCCAGCAGCGAAGGCGGGAGTAGAGCAGAGACCCAGTACTTC.